This T cell receptor beta chain appears in the sequencing data of a study of shared T cell receptors in the human thymus. The CDR3 totals 19 residues. CDR1 and CDR2 (germline): MNHEY, SMNVEV (reference sequence). Trimming took 5 bases from V and 0 from J; bases not matched to a gene: 13. The assay was immunoSEQ multiplex PCR, and TCRdb's table has in-frame clones only and misses some. The table lists 500,000 to 850,000 clones, more than 70% of them singletons, with 0.009% to 0.0095% in the top ten. These same records also appear under a second study, on human thymus T cells. This second report adds: Related research reported highly overlapping thymic repertoires among unrelated individuals.

This sequence was found in a boy under two years old with a congenital heart defect. The source material was thymocytes. The chain has TRBV27 and TRBJ2-6; 7 bases match TRBD2. This CDR3 reads CASSIRGDSEHSGANVLTF. In DNA, the CDR3 is TGTGCCAGCAGTATCCGGGGGGACTCCGAACACTCTGGGGCCAACGTCCTGACTTTC.